A selection of T cell receptor beta chains follows, all from one sample in a study of T cell responses to AZD1222 COVID-19 vaccine. Assay used: immunoSEQ multiplex PCR; TCRdb lists only in-frame clones, some missing. The sample holds roughly 160,000 clones, 85% to 90% seen once. This specimen was peripheral blood, taken on day 0 of AZD1222 vaccination. Receptors originate from an adult in good health. The CDR3 runs from the conserved cysteine through the conserved F or W. D genes are given only for firm matches. Not all rows give a size; the values are once, few, many and, for expanded clones, a class.

V	D	size	J	DNA	CDR3
TRBV6-5	-	-	TRBJ1-4	TGTGCCAGCAGTTACGTGGACTCAAGGGAAAAACTGTTTTTT	CASSYVDSREKLFF
TRBV2	-	-	TRBJ1-6	TGTGCCAGCAGTGTGAATGAGGGGCTGGGGTCACCCCTCCACTTT	CASSVNEGLGSPLHF
TRBV5-1	-	once	TRBJ1-5	TGCGCCAGCAGCATTGGACACAACTATAGCAATCAGCCCCAGCATTTT	CASSIGHNYSNQPQHF
TRBV24-1	TRBD2	few	TRBJ2-5	TGTGCCACCAGTGATGCGGGGACTAGCCTCGGAGAGACCCAGTACTTC	CATSDAGTSLGETQYF
TRBV3-1/TRBV3-2	TRBD2	once	TRBJ2-1	TGTGCCAGCAGCCACCGTAGCGGGGGGGTCCCTGGGAATGAGCAGTTCTTC	CASSHRSGGVPGNEQFF
TRBV5-1	-	-	TRBJ2-5	TGCGCCAGCAGCGCGGGGAGACAGGCCCGGGAAGAGACCCAGTACTTC	CASSAGRQAREETQYF
TRBV6-1	TRBD1	-	TRBJ1-5	TGTGCCAGCAGTGATGAGGGGGCGGCTGAGCAGCCCCAGCATTTT	CASSDEGAAEQPQHF
TRBV4-2	-	-	TRBJ1-3	TGTGCCAGCAGCCAAGATCCATACACAGGGCCTGGAAACACCATATATTTT	CASSQDPYTGPGNTIYF
TRBV3-1/TRBV3-2	TRBD2	-	TRBJ2-7	TGTGCCAGCAGCCCCCGCCCGGGGGGGGTGATGTCCTACGAGCAGTACTTC	CASSPRPGGVMSYEQYF
TRBV27	TRBD2	few	TRBJ2-7	TGTGCCAGCAGTTTAGCGGGGGGGATCTACGAGCAGTACTTC	CASSLAGGIYEQYF
TRBV6-2/TRBV6-3	-	-	TRBJ2-7	TGTGCCAGCAGTACGCCGACGGGGTACGAGCAGTACTTC	CASSTPTGYEQYF
TRBV5-1	TRBD1	-	TRBJ2-5	TGCGCCAGCAGCCCGTCGGGACAGCAAGAGACCCAGTACTTC	CASSPSGQQETQYF
TRBV19	-	-	TRBJ1-5	TGTGCCAGTAACAGGGTTAATCAGCCCCAGCATTTT	CASNRVNQPQHF
TRBV3-1/TRBV3-2	-	-	TRBJ2-5	TGTGCCAGCAGCCAAGCCCCCGGGGCCCGGGAGACCCAGTACTTC	CASSQAPGARETQYF
TRBV6-5	-	-	TRBJ2-1	TGTGCCAGCAGGGTACTAGGGGGAAACTACAATGAGCAGTTCTTC	CASRVLGGNYNEQFF
TRBV4-3	TRBD2	-	TRBJ2-5	TGCGCCAGCAGCCAAGCGCTAGCGGGGGAACAAGAGACCCAGTACTTC	CASSQALAGEQETQYF
TRBV14	-	-	TRBJ1-1	TGTGCCAGCAGCCAACAGTTTAATGAAGCTTTCTTT	CASSQQFNEAFF
TRBV27	-	once	TRBJ1-5	TGTGCCAGCAGTTTATCCCCATTTAATCAGCCCCAGCATTTT	CASSLSPFNQPQHF
TRBV4-1	-	few	TRBJ1-6	TGCGCCAGCAGCCAAGAAGGATTGGCCCCCTATTCACCCCTCCACTTT	CASSQEGLAPYSPLHF
TRBV10-3	-	-	TRBJ2-3	TGTGCCATCAGTGTGGACACAAACCCAGATACGCAGTATTTT	CAISVDTNPDTQYF